The rows below give T cell receptor beta chains drawn from one sample of a study of blood T cell repertoires in COVID-19. Sequencing was performed with immunoSEQ multiplex PCR; in TCRdb, only in-frame clones are kept and a portion is missing. The data contain approximately 70,000 clones, more than 85% of them singletons. The source material was peripheral blood. These receptors were obtained from a human donor with active COVID-19. The donor label of this sample is uncertain. CDR3s include the opening cysteine and the closing phenylalanine or tryptophan. The order of the fields is D gene, clone size, V gene, J gene, CDR3 protein, CDR3 DNA. D genes are given only for firm matches. The size of a clone is reported for some rows only, either as once, few or many, or as a class for expanded clones.

NA	NA	TRBV2	TRBJ2-5	CASRAQGLETQYF	TGTGCCAGCAGGGCTCAGGGATTGGAGACCCAGTACTTC
NA	NA	TRBV7-9	TRBJ1-6	CASSLDYYNSPLHF	TGTGCCAGCAGCTTGGACTACTATAATTCACCCCTCCACTTT
NA	NA	TRBV9	TRBJ1-1	CASSFTPGIEGTEAFF	TGTGCCAGCAGCTTCACCCCAGGGATTGAAGGCACTGAAGCTTTCTTT
NA	NA	TRBV6-5	TRBJ1-2	CASSYRRDIPNYGYTF	TGTGCCAGCAGTTACCGCCGGGACATCCCAAACTATGGCTACACCTTC
TRBD1	once	TRBV12-5	TRBJ1-1	CASGLVEGQGSTEAFF	TGTGCTAGTGGTTTGGTAGAAGGACAGGGGTCCACTGAAGCTTTCTTT
TRBD2	NA	TRBV24-1	TRBJ2-5	CATGMGGETQYF	TGTGCCACGGGGATGGGGGGGGAGACCCAGTACTTC
NA	NA	TRBV11-3	TRBJ2-3	CASSPGERNTQYF	TGTGCCAGCAGCCCGGGGGAGCGGAATACGCAGTATTTT
TRBD2	NA	TRBV4-2	TRBJ2-4	CASSQGSLAGSLAKNIQYF	TGTGCCAGCAGCCAAGGTTCCCTAGCGGGTTCACTAGCCAAAAACATTCAGTACTTC
TRBD1	NA	TRBV5-1	TRBJ2-5	CASSLAVRDRDQETQYF	TGCGCCAGCAGCTTGGCCGTCCGGGACAGGGACCAAGAGACCCAGTACTTC
TRBD2	NA	TRBV5-4	TRBJ2-3	CASSQLAGRAGADTQYF	TGTGCCAGCAGCCAACTGGCCGGGAGGGCCGGTGCAGATACGCAGTATTTT
NA	NA	TRBV9	TRBJ2-7	CASSPGGGAHEQYF	TGTGCCAGCAGCCCCGGGGGTGGGGCACACGAGCAGTACTTC
NA	once	TRBV19	TRBJ1-5	CASSYRLLGGPSNQPQHF	TGTGCCAGTAGCTACCGTCTGCTGGGGGGGCCAAGCAATCAGCCCCAGCATTTT
NA	NA	TRBV5-8	TRBJ2-1	CASSLGSGIDNEQFF	TGTGCCAGCAGCTTGGGATCGGGGATAGATAATGAGCAGTTCTTC
TRBD1	NA	TRBV6-2/TRBV6-3	TRBJ1-2	CASSKDGTAYGYTF	TGTGCCAGCAGTAAAGACGGGACAGCTTATGGCTACACCTTC
TRBD1	few	TRBV6-4	TRBJ2-1	CASSDADRVGNEQFF	TGTGCCAGCAGTGACGCCGACAGGGTAGGCAATGAGCAGTTCTTC
NA	NA	TRBV20-1	TRBJ1-1	CSASRGTEAFF	TGCAGTGCTAGTAGAGGGACTGAAGCTTTCTTT
TRBD2	NA	TRBV6-2/TRBV6-3	TRBJ2-1	CASSFHTSGDSHNEQFF	TGTGCCAGCAGTTTCCACACTAGCGGGGATTCCCACAATGAGCAGTTCTTC
TRBD1	NA	TRBV7-9	TRBJ1-5	CASSRDRQPQHF	TGTGCCAGCAGCCGGGACAGGCAGCCCCAGCATTTT
TRBD1	once	TRBV19	TRBJ1-2	CASSIGLRGQQNYGYTF	TGTGCCAGTAGTATAGGATTGAGGGGACAGCAGAACTATGGCTACACCTTC
NA	NA	TRBV28	TRBJ2-7	CATQGRRVSYEQYF	TGTGCCACCCAAGGCCGGAGGGTTTCCTACGAGCAGTACTTC
TRBD1	NA	TRBV27	TRBJ2-7	CASSYRIKLGQGGPYEQYF	TGTGCCAGCAGTTATAGGATAAAACTGGGACAGGGAGGCCCCTACGAGCAGTACTTC
NA	once	TRBV21-1	TRBJ1-5	CASTRQGLSPQHF	TGTGCCAGCACCAGACAGGGTCTATCGCCCCAGCATTTT
NA	few	TRBV5-4	TRBJ1-6	CASSLGRAASVGSPLHF	TGTGCCAGCAGCTTGGGCAGGGCGGCTTCGGTAGGGTCACCCCTCCACTTT
NA	few	TRBV4-2	TRBJ2-1	CASSQTSESNEQFF	TGTGCCAGCAGCCAAACGAGTGAGTCGAATGAGCAGTTCTTC
TRBD1	NA	TRBV19	TRBJ1-4	CASSPDRAFNEKLFF	TGTGCCAGTAGTCCTGACAGGGCTTTTAATGAAAAACTGTTTTTT
TRBD2	NA	TRBV6-5	TRBJ2-7	CASSYSASGLTYEQYF	TGTGCCAGCAGTTACTCGGCTAGCGGTCTAACCTACGAGCAGTACTTC
TRBD2	NA	TRBV20-1	TRBJ2-7	CSVAGDYEQYF	TGCAGTGTCGCGGGAGACTACGAGCAGTACTTC
TRBD1	NA	TRBV19	TRBJ2-1	CASSIVPGQGANNEQFF	TGTGCCAGTAGTATAGTCCCGGGACAGGGGGCGAACAATGAGCAGTTCTTC
NA	NA	TRBV2	TRBJ1-1	CASSELQLNTEAFF	TGTGCCAGCAGTGAACTACAGCTGAACACTGAAGCTTTCTTT
TRBD2	once	TRBV9	TRBJ2-3	CASSVASGSRTDTQYF	TGTGCCAGCAGCGTAGCTAGCGGGAGCCGCACAGATACGCAGTATTTT